Below are 22 T cell receptor beta chains sequenced from a single sample in a study of blood T cell repertoires in COVID-19. The protocol was immunoSEQ multiplex PCR, while the TCRdb copy is restricted to in-frame clones and leaves out a portion. The table includes 57,000 or so clones, 85% detected once. Sequencing was done on a sample of peripheral blood. These receptors were collected from a man between 65 and 79 years old with acute or convalescent COVID-19.

The V gene is TRBV5-1, the J gene TRBJ1-2; TRBD1 is a possible D gene (6 bases). Trimming shortened V by 0 bases and J by 8 bases, and 17 bases separated the two germline ends. This CDR3 comprises 15 residues. Germline CDR1 is SGHRS and CDR2 is YFSETQ. The CDR3 DNA sequence: TGCGCCAGCAGCTTGGGGTTAGACAGGCTGCGCGGCTACACCTTC. Its protein is CASSLGLDRLRGYTF.

The chain couples TRBV7-6 to TRBJ2-7; TRBD1 aligns across 8 bases. The trim removed 2 bases at V and 0 bases at J, leaving 3 bases unmatched. The germline V gene encodes CDR1 SGHVS and CDR2 FNYEAQ. This CDR3 comprises 15 residues. This CDR3 reads CASSLQTGGSYEQYF. Here the CDR3 DNA reads TGTGCCAGCAGCTTACAAACAGGGGGCTCCTACGAGCAGTACTTC.

This clone occurred once. This chain uses TRBV7-9 with TRBJ1-1; tentative D call: TRBD1 (6 bases). The CDR3 consists of 15 residues. Germline CDR1 and CDR2: SEHNR and FQNEAQ (reference sequence). The V gene lost 1 base and the J gene lost 7 bases, with 16 bases spanning the gap. The chain's CDR3 is CASSLVRGSGLEAFF. CDR3 DNA: TGTGCCAGCAGCTTAGTCAGGGGTTCCGGCCTTGAAGCTTTCTTT.

V usage is TRBV18 and J usage is TRBJ2-6; D is ambiguous. Germline-derived CDR1 and CDR2 are KGHSH and LQKENI. V was pared by 3 bases and J by 7 bases, with 19 bases between. The length of the CDR3 is 17 residues. The CDR3 DNA follows: TGTGCCAGCTCACCTCCCCCTAAGACGGTGGGCGCCAACGTCCTGACTTTC. This translates into CASSPPPKTVGANVLTF.

The chain joins TRBV3-1 (or the pseudogene TRBV3-2) to TRBJ2-7, with 8 bases fitting TRBD1. Germline V gene data show CDR1 as LGHDT and CDR2 as YNNKEL (reference sequence). The ends lost 10 bases at V and 3 bases at J; junction bases unmatched: 14. The CDR3 extends over 15 amino acids. The CDR3 coding sequence is TGTGCCACCGGACAGGGCAGCAGTGTCTACTACGAGCAGTACTTC. Translation: CATGQGSSVYYEQYF.

The chain recombines TRBV5-1 with TRBJ1-3; D gene ambiguous. V lost 0 bases and J 0 bases, leaving 7 bases between the germline ends. This CDR3 contains 15 residues. CDR1 SGHRS and CDR2 YFSETQ come from the germline V gene. Here the CDR3 DNA reads TGCGCCAGCAGCTTGGCGGAGAGCTCTGGAAACACCATATATTTT. The encoded protein is CASSLAESSGNTIYF. The full variable domain, completed using reference TRBV5-1 and TRBJ1-3, is KAGVTQTPRYLIKTRGQQVTLSCSPISGHRSVSWYQQTPGQGLQFLFEYFSETQRNKGNFPGRFSGRQFSNSRSEMNVSTLELGDSALYLCASSLAESSGNTIYFGEGSWLTVV.

The V gene is TRBV12-5, the J gene TRBJ2-1; 9 nucleotides align to TRBD2. The CDR3 has 15 amino acids. CDR1 and CDR2 from the germline V gene are LGHNT and FRNRAP. V lost 5 bases to trimming and J lost 5 bases; unmatched junction nucleotides: 7. CDR3 loop: CASGPPASGDNEQFF. CDR3 in DNA: TGTGCTAGTGGTCCCCCGGCTAGCGGGGACAATGAGCAGTTCTTC. Full variable domain (rest looked up from reference TRBV12-5 and TRBJ2-1): DARVTQTPRHKVTEMGQEVTMRCQPILGHNTVFWYRQTMMQGLELLAYFRNRAPLDDSGMPKDRFSAEMPDATLATLKIQPSEPRDSAVYFCASGPPASGDNEQFFGPGTRLTVL.

This clone has just a few counts. The chain joins TRBV12-3 or TRBV12-4 to TRBJ2-7; TRBD1 matches 7 bases. This CDR3 is 13 amino acids long. V was pared by 7 bases and J by 2 bases, with 5 bases of the junction left unmatched. The CDR3 is CASMRDSPYEQYF. DNA for the CDR3: TGTGCCAGCATGAGGGACAGCCCCTACGAGCAGTACTTC.

The genes are TRBV12-3 or TRBV12-4 and TRBJ1-1; 9 bases are shared with TRBD1. The CDR3 totals 12 residues. V shed 6 bases and J 11 bases; nucleotides not matched to a gene: 7. CDR3 amino acids: CASRSTGGQAFF. CDR3 DNA sequence: TGTGCCAGCAGGAGCACAGGGGGCCAGGCTTTCTTT.

The V and J genes are TRBV19 and TRBJ2-5; 8 bases align to TRBD2. V was clipped by 5 bases and J by 2 bases; unmatched bases: 13. Per germline, CDR1 LNHDA and CDR2 SQIVND (reference sequence). This CDR3 is 17 amino acids long. The CDR3 is CASSVGVAGPLQETQYF. The DNA for the CDR3 is TGTGCCAGTAGTGTCGGCGTAGCGGGGCCTCTACAAGAGACCCAGTACTTC.

The rearrangement uses TRBV5-4 and TRBJ2-2, with TRBD1 identical over 8 bases. J was trimmed by 5 bases and V by 0 bases; bases with no gene match: 9. Germline V gene lookup returns CDR1 SGHNT and CDR2 YYREEE (reference sequence). This CDR3 has 17 amino acids. This CDR3 reads CASSLEPSGGETGELFF. In nucleotides, the CDR3 is TGTGCCAGCAGCTTGGAACCTTCAGGGGGCGAAACCGGGGAGCTGTTTTTT.

The rearrangement links TRBV4-1 to TRBJ1-5; a weak D match, TRBD1 (5 bases). Germline V lookup: CDR1 MGHRA, CDR2 YSYEKL. The CDR3 totals 13 residues. With 0 bases removed from V and 6 bases from J, the gap between germline ends came to 6 bases. The CDR3 DNA reads TGCGCCAGCAGCCAAGAAGGGGTTCAGCCCCAGCATTTT. Translating it yields CASSQEGVQPQHF.

The table lists this clone with a few counts. The V call is TRBV6-5, the J call TRBJ2-5; possibly TRBD2 for D (6 bases). This CDR3 comprises 13 residues. Germline V gene data show CDR1 as MNHEY and CDR2 as SVGAGI. Trimming took 5 bases from V and 0 from J, leaving 7 bases between them. The DNA for the CDR3 is TGTGCCAGCAGTCGCGGGGACCAAGAGACCCAGTACTTC. Encoded protein: CASSRGDQETQYF.

For this clone: The germline gene is not matched at one end of the junction; a read error may be the cause. Other nucleotide sequences from this sample produce the same CDR3. V and J are TRBV28 and TRBJ2-7; 16 bases are a match to TRBD2. This CDR3 spans 18 amino acids. From germline, CDR1 is MDHEN and CDR2 SYDVKM. CDR3: CASSSPGTSGGVSYEQYF. The CDR3 region has the DNA TGTGCCAGCAGTTCCCCCGGGACTAGCGGGGGGGTCTCCTACGAGCAGTACTTT.

The J gene is TRBJ2-1, the V gene TRBV11-1; 9 nucleotides align to TRBD1. The CDR3 totals 15 residues. V lost 5 bases, J lost 1 base, and 3 bases stayed unmatched. CDR1 SGHAT and CDR2 FQDESV come from the germline V gene (reference sequence). CDR3 nucleotides: TGTGCCAGCAGCGTACAGGGGGCTTCCTACAATGAGCAGTTCTTC. This sequence encodes CASSVQGASYNEQFF. The complete variable domain, with remaining parts taken from reference TRBV11-1 and TRBJ2-1, reads EAEVAQSPRYKITEKSQAVAFWCDPISGHATLYWYRQILGQGPELLVQFQDESVVDDSQLPKDRFSAERLKGVDSTLKIQPAELGDSAMYLCASSVQGASYNEQFFGPGTRLTVL.

This clone showed up just a few times. The V and J genes are TRBV7-3 and TRBJ2-7; a possible D gene is TRBD1 (6 bases). The V and J ends lost 5 bases and 3 bases respectively, with 17 bases between them. The germline V gene encodes CDR1 SGHTA and CDR2 FQGTGA. The CDR3 covers 15 residues. CDR3 nucleotide sequence: TGTGCCAGCAGCATTACAGGGACGGGAAGCTACGAGCAGTACTTC. As protein: CASSITGTGSYEQYF.

The chain employs TRBV19 and TRBJ2-2; TRBD1 is a possible D gene (5 bases). The CDR3 extends over 14 amino acids. Germline V lookup: CDR1 LNHDA, CDR2 SQIVND (reference sequence). V was trimmed by 5 bases and J by 6 bases, leaving 13 bases between them. CDR3 region: CASSFDRGAGELFF. The CDR3 DNA is TGTGCCAGTAGTTTTGATAGGGGTGCCGGGGAGCTGTTTTTT.

The chain has TRBV7-2 and TRBJ1-6; D might be TRBD1 (6 bases). CDR3 length: 15 amino acids. Trimming removed 5 bases at V and 7 bases at J, with 15 bases between. Germline-derived CDR1 and CDR2 are SGHTA and FQGNSA. The CDR3 is CASSQDSAENSPLHF. The CDR3 DNA sequence: TGTGCCAGCAGCCAGGACAGCGCCGAAAATTCACCCCTCCACTTT.

This clone was observed once. This chain uses TRBV7-9 with TRBJ1-4; D remains unclear. Germline values: CDR1 SEHNR, CDR2 FQNEAQ (reference sequence). The ends were cut back, 1 base at V and 3 bases at J, with 15 bases in the middle. The CDR3 is 17 amino acids. For the CDR3, the DNA is TGTGCCAGCAGCTTAGGAGGCAGCGAGAAAGCTAATGAAAAACTGTTTTTT. Its protein product is CASSLGGSEKANEKLFF.

This chain uses TRBV7-3 with TRBJ1-6, with D maybe TRBD1 (5 bases). The V gene's germline CDR1 is SGHTA and CDR2 FQGTGA. Trimming left V 5 bases short and J 7 bases short, with 18 bases between. The CDR3 contains 16 residues. Here the CDR3 DNA reads TGTGCCAGCAGCCCGAATGGGGCAGGGCAGAATTCACCCCTCCACTTT. Translation: CASSPNGAGQNSPLHF.

The chain uses TRBV14 and TRBJ2-2, with 7 bases matching TRBD1. Losses at the gene ends were 3 bases for V and 5 bases for J; bases not matched to a gene: 6. Germline CDR1 reads SGHDN; CDR2 reads FVKESK. CDR3 length: 15 amino acids. DNA for the CDR3: TGTGCCAGCAGCCACCAGGGGGTTAGAACCGGGGAGCTGTTTTTT. Residues: CASSHQGVRTGELFF.

This sequence joins TRBV5-1 and TRBJ1-5, with a possible D match to TRBD1 (5 bases). V lost 4 bases and J 0 bases, leaving 8 bases between the germline ends. The CDR3 has 14 amino acids. In germline, CDR1 is SGHRS, CDR2 YFSETQ. This CDR3 is CASSEGASNQPQHF. CDR3 in DNA: TGCGCCAGCAGCGAAGGGGCTAGCAATCAGCCCCAGCATTTT.